This T cell receptor (beta chain) was identified in a study of blood T cells in healthy people across ages. Study-wide findings and caveats: The study could not conclusively compare naive and antigen-experienced cells, given its unsorted PBMCs.

This CDR3 comprises 18 residues. Deletions cut 2 bases from V and 5 bases from J, with 23 bases between. From germline, CDR1 is SEHNR and CDR2 FQNEAQ (reference sequence). Sample-barcoded 5' priming and a J-beta primer mix drove a second PCR of roughly 6 to 12 cycles. The template-switch adaptor was a 5' adaptor with 12 random nucleotides. It tagged each cDNA molecule. MiXCR was run by TCRdb on the 5' RACE reads, yielding one entry per CDR3 protein. The table shows 800,000 to 950,000 distinct CDR3 sequences, with roughly 40% occurring only once. Per individual sample, total RNA of at least 5.5 micrograms was extracted. As regards this clonotype: Its antigen is undetermined.

The TCR originated in a man aged 18 to 30 in good health. The sample taken for sequencing was blood. The chain couples TRBV7-9 to TRBJ2-3, with a weak D call TRBD2 (6 bases). This CDR3 reads CASSLKDREPLIGDTQYF. The CDR3 DNA reads TGTGCCAGCAGCTTAAAGGATCGGGAGCCCCTCATTGGAGATACGCAGTATTTT. The full variable domain, its missing parts supplied by reference TRBV7-9 and TRBJ2-3, is DTGVSQNPRHKITKRGQNVTFRCDPISEHNRLYWYRQTLGQGPEFLTYFQNEAQLEKSRLLSDRFSAERPKGSFSTLEIQRTEQGDSAMYLCASSLKDREPLIGDTQYFGPGTRLTVL.